The clone carrying this T cell receptor beta chain was observed a handful of times. The target antigen is unknown. This specimen comes from a study of vaccination and CD4 T cells after COVID-19. Overall study: All convalescent patients were nasal swab PCR positive for SARS-CoV-2; 9 or 10 had mild and one severe disease. Overlapping spike peptides of SARS-CoV-2, HCoV-NL63, HCoV-OC43 and HCoV-229E were used, and cells were stimulated with them.

The treatment denotes: approximately 9-day PBMC culture with coronavirus spike peptide pools or control peptides (ViraFEST assay). Once peptide pools had expanded antigen-specific T cells, ViraFEST sequenced TCRs. V shed 6 bases and J shed 5 bases, with 19 bases lying between them. This CDR3 contains 15 residues. Germline V gene lookup returns CDR1 MNHNS and CDR2 SASEGT. Sequenced with the Oncomine TCR Beta short-read assay was DNA taken from cultured CD4+ T cells. MiXCR, run by TCRdb on the PCR reads, gives a single entry per CDR3 protein. The sample has roughly 14,000 distinct CDR3 sequences; around 60% are singletons.

The TCR comes from a human donor who had recovered from COVID-19. The sequencing input was CD4+ T cells from blood, cultured in vitro. This rearrangement joins TRBV6-1 to TRBJ2-5; D tentatively reads TRBD1 or TRBD2 (5 bases each). In DNA form, the CDR3 reads TGTGCCAGCAGCGGAACCGGGACCGGGAAGGAGACCCAGTACTTC. This gives the protein CASSGTGTGKETQYF.